The clone carrying this T cell receptor (beta chain) appeared many times. What it binds is unknown. The sample originates from a study of early T cells in non-severe SARS-CoV-2 infection. Study details: With bulk RNA from unsorted whole blood as input, sequencing yielded unpaired chains. Regarding the study as a whole: Sequences matched to VDJdb favored anti-spike CD8 responses, while private and CD4 specificities were missed.

This CDR3 has 15 amino acids. V was clipped by 2 bases and J by 0 bases, with 10 bases between them. Germline V gene data show CDR1 as WSHSY and CDR2 as SAAADI. Individual cDNA molecules received unique molecular identifiers. TCRdb passed the 5' RACE reads through MiXCR, listing each CDR3 protein once. The sample has approximately 30,000 distinct CDR3 sequences, roughly 6.6% seen once. Sequencing was performed on whole blood. J is TRBJ1-1 and V is TRBV10-2; the D is unclear. The receptor was isolated from an adult who was a healthcare worker with PCR-confirmed SARS-CoV-2 infection or an uninfected control (not recorded which). In nucleotides, the CDR3 is TGCGCCAGCAGTGAGGGAACGGTCGTGAACACTGAAGCTTTCTTT. Translation gives CASSEGTVVNTEAFF.